These 26 T cell receptor beta chains were sequenced from one sample in a study of T-cell reconstitution after alpha-beta-depleted transplantation in children. Preparing the TCRbeta library involved the use of unique molecular identifiers. TCRdb reanalysed the PCR reads using MiXCR and keeps one entry per CDR3 protein. The table lists some 81,000 distinct CDR3 sequences, 14% of them singletons. The sample in question was PBMCs, mostly from graft donor cells, obtained 180 days after TCRalphabeta/CD19-depleted stem cell transplant. These receptors came from a male patient under 10 years old who had a stem cell transplant for acute lymphoblastic leukemia, so the T cells may come from the graft donor.

This clonotype was picked up a small number of times. At one boundary the junction diverges from the germline segment, which might be a read error. V and J are TRBV7-8 and TRBJ2-5, with TRBD2 matching over 9 bases. The CDR3 extends over 15 amino acids. Per germline, CDR1 SGHVS and CDR2 FQNEAQ. The CDR3 sequence is CASSLPGTSQKTQYF. The CDR3 region has the DNA TGTGCCAGCAGCTTACCCGGGACTAGCCAAAAGACCCAGTACTTC.

The sample holds a few counts of this clonotype. In DNA, the CDR3 is TGCAGTGCTGGCGTAGGGTGGCAAGAGACCCAGTACTTC. This gives the protein CSAGVGWQETQYF. This chain joins TRBV20-1 and TRBJ2-5; D is ambiguous. CDR3 size: 13 residues. V was pared by 5 bases and J by 2 bases, with 12 bases between. Germline CDR1 is DFQATT and CDR2 is SNEGSKA (reference sequence).

On this clonotype: A read error is possible here, since a much larger clone lies one base away. Because it lacks the conserved phenylalanine or tryptophan at the end, this CDR3 is likely a read error. The rearrangement joins TRBV25-1 to TRBJ2-5; TRBD2 is a possible D gene (6 bases). In germline, CDR1 is MGHDK, CDR2 SYGVNS. CDR3 length equals 12 residues. The V gene lost 5 bases and the J gene lost 9 bases, with 13 bases spanning the gap. The CDR3 reads CASSSNGGSQYI. The CDR3 region has the DNA TGTGCCAGCAGTTCAAACGGAGGGTCCCAGTACATC.

The J gene is TRBJ2-1, the V gene TRBV4-1; D is ambiguous. The CDR3 length is 15 residues. The V and J ends lost 1 base and 3 bases respectively, with 10 bases between them. Germline CDR1 reads MGHRA; CDR2 reads YSYEKL. The CDR3 region has the DNA TGCGCCAGCAGCCAAGTCACCATTCTCTACAATGAGCAGTTCTTC. The encoded protein is CASSQVTILYNEQFF.

In its sample, this clonotype was seen a few times. The chain links TRBV7-9 to TRBJ2-1; TRBD2 matches at 15 bases. The CDR3 covers 15 residues. Trimming took 5 bases from V and 10 from J; bases not matched to a gene: 6. Germline lookup yields CDR1 SEHNR and CDR2 FQNEAQ (reference sequence). The CDR3 here is CASSPRTSGRGEQFF. DNA for the CDR3: TGTGCCAGCAGCCCAAGGACTAGCGGGAGGGGCGAGCAGTTCTTC.

This chain uses TRBV7-2 with TRBJ1-1; D ambiguous. From germline, CDR1 is SGHTA and CDR2 FQGNSA. V dropped 2 bases and J dropped 8 bases, with 12 bases sitting between them. The CDR3 runs 13 residues. In DNA form, the CDR3 reads TGTGCCAGCAGCTTAAGGACTCACCGGGAAGCTTTCTTT. Protein product: CASSLRTHREAFF.

The chain employs TRBV28 and TRBJ1-5, with 7 bases that match TRBD1. The V and J ends lost 8 bases and 0 bases, in that order; junction bases with no gene match: 7. The CDR3 covers 15 residues. CDR1 is MDHEN and CDR2 is SYDVKM in the germline V gene. CDR3 sequence (DNA): TGTGCCAGCTGTCTGGACAGGTTTAGCAATCAGCCCCAGCATTTT. This translates into CASCLDRFSNQPQHF. The whole variable domain, filled in from reference TRBV28 and TRBJ1-5, reads DVKVTQSSRYLVKRTGEKVFLECVQDMDHENMFWYRQDPGLGLRLIYFSYDVKMKEKGDIPEGYSVSREKKERFSLILESASTNQTSMYLCASCLDRFSNQPQHFGDGTRLSIL.

This clonotype was found a few times. The CDR3 sequence is CASSLGGRQTQYF. DNA of the CDR3: TGCGCCAGCAGCTTGGGGGGGCGGCAGACGCAGTATTTT. The genes are TRBV5-1 and TRBJ2-3, with TRBD1 as a possible D gene (6 bases). Between the trimmed V and J ends, which lost 0 bases and 9 bases, there was a span of 11 bases. The CDR3 runs to 13 residues. Germline CDR1 reads SGHRS; CDR2 reads YFSETQ.

A note on this clonotype: One end of the junction does not line up with germline, which may come from a read error. The chain links TRBV5-1 to TRBJ2-7, with D perhaps assigned TRBD1 or TRBD2 (5 bases each). Germline V gives CDR1 SGHRS, CDR2 YFSETQ. The CDR3 is 20 amino acids. The CDR3 here is CARSFREPRWAGPAPYEQYF. For the CDR3, the DNA is TGCGCCAGGAGCTTCAGGGAACCTCGTTGGGCGGGCCCGGCCCCCTACGAGCAGTACTTC.

The chain combines TRBV20-1 with TRBJ1-3, with D maybe TRBD1 (6 bases). Germline CDR1 reads DFQATT; CDR2 reads SNEGSKA (reference sequence). V lost 3 bases to trimming and J lost 0 bases, with 18 bases between them. The CDR3 runs 17 residues. As DNA, the CDR3 is TGCAGTGCTAGGCGCTGGAAGGGGGACTACTCTGGAAACACCATATATTTT. It encodes CSARRWKGDYSGNTIYF.

This clonotype was counted between two and nine times. The chain is built from TRBV5-1 and TRBJ1-3, with D unresolved. CDR1 is SGHRS and CDR2 is YFSETQ in the germline V gene. This CDR3 is built from 16 residues. V gave up 0 bases and J gave up 0 bases, with 10 bases separating them. The DNA of the CDR3 is TGCGCCAGCAGCTTGGGTCGGGTCCGCTCTGGAAACACCATATATTTT. It specifies CASSLGRVRSGNTIYF.

The J gene is TRBJ2-2, the V gene TRBV7-9, with 7 nucleotides matching TRBD1. The CDR3 runs 17 residues. V dropped 5 bases and J dropped 4; count of bases not matched to a gene: 13. From germline, CDR1 is SEHNR and CDR2 FQNEAQ (reference sequence). The CDR3 coding sequence is TGTGCCAGCAGCCAAGACCCGGGACAGCCGATCACCGGGGAGCTGTTTTTT. Protein sequence: CASSQDPGQPITGELFF.

The CDR3: CASSGLAAGTQYF. The CDR3 nucleotides are TGTGCCAGCAGTGGCCTAGCGGCGGGGACCCAGTACTTC. The V gene is TRBV2, the J gene TRBJ2-5, with 7 positions matching TRBD2. V lost 4 bases to trimming and J lost 7 bases; unmatched junction nucleotides: 6. Germline lookup yields CDR1 SNHLY and CDR2 FYNNEI. This CDR3 contains 13 residues.

In this sample, this clonotype turned up many times. The chain has TRBV9 and TRBJ2-3, with 8 bases that match TRBD1. Trimming removed 2 bases from V and 3 bases from J; junction bases left unmatched: 8. The CDR3 has 16 residues. Looked up from germline, CDR1 is SGDLS and CDR2 is YYNGEE. The CDR3 region is CASSVGDRWGTDTQYF. Written as DNA, the CDR3 is TGTGCCAGCAGCGTTGGGGACAGGTGGGGAACAGATACGCAGTATTTT. Full variable domain (outside the CDR3, taken from reference TRBV9 and TRBJ2-3): DSGVTQTPKHLITATGQRVTLRCSPRSGDLSVYWYQQSLDQGLQFLIQYYNGEERAKGNILERFSAQQFPDLHSELNLSSLELGDSALYFCASSVGDRWGTDTQYFGPGTRLTVL.

A remark on this clonotype: At one end the junction does not follow the germline gene, possibly because of a read error. The chain uses TRBV7-2 and TRBJ1-2; D is unclear. This CDR3 is 16 amino acids long. The germline V gene has CDR1 SGHTA and CDR2 FQGNSA. The CDR3 nucleotides read TGTGCCAGCAGCTTAGGGACTCGTGGGCATTACTATGGCTGCACCTTC. This codes for CASSLGTRGHYYGCTF.

This clonotype came up many times. The gene calls are TRBV5-1 and TRBJ1-1; TRBD1 agrees at 7 bases. The CDR3 covers 13 residues. Germline loops: CDR1 SGHRS, CDR2 YFSETQ. After removal of 4 bases from V and 5 bases from J, the junction contained 5 bases not matched to a gene. CDR3 sequence reads: CASSPPGGTEAFF. The CDR3 DNA sequence: TGCGCCAGCAGCCCACCAGGGGGAACTGAAGCTTTCTTT.

Concerning this clonotype itself: Germline and junction disagree at one end, which may indicate a read error. The chain couples TRBV6-6 to TRBJ1-1; D is perhaps TRBD1 (6 bases). Germline loops: CDR1 MNHNY, CDR2 SVGAGI (reference sequence). This CDR3 region has 13 residues. In DNA form, the CDR3 reads TGTGCCCGCAGTGTGGGGGGGGGGCCTAAAGCTTTCTTT. Translated: CARSVGGGPKAFF.

The DNA of the CDR3 is TGTGCCAGTAGTTTCAACAGGGTAGGGGAGCAGTTCTTC. Translating gives CASSFNRVGEQFF. V usage is TRBV19 and J usage is TRBJ2-1, with D perhaps matching TRBD1 (6 bases). In germline, CDR1 is LNHDA, CDR2 SQIVND (reference sequence). V dropped 5 bases and J dropped 10 bases, with 15 bases sitting between them. This CDR3 has 13 residues.

The J gene is TRBJ1-5, the V gene TRBV20-1; 8 bases fit TRBD1. Germline-derived CDR1 and CDR2 are DFQATT and SNEGSKA (reference sequence). The CDR3 extends over 16 amino acids. The trim removed 6 bases at V and 1 base at J, leaving 11 bases unmatched. CDR3: CSASRGRTGSNQPQHF. CDR3 coding DNA: TGCAGTGCCAGTCGAGGCAGGACAGGGAGCAATCAGCCCCAGCATTTT.

The rearrangement joins TRBV6-1 to TRBJ1-6, with no clear D. The V gene's germline CDR1 is MNHNS and CDR2 SASEGT. The CDR3 sequence is 12 residues long. Trimming removed 2 bases at V and 12 bases at J, with 8 bases between. The CDR3 sequence is CASSEYSGPLHF. As DNA, the CDR3 is TGTGCCAGCAGTGAATATTCGGGACCCCTCCACTTT.

The genes are TRBV5-1 and TRBJ1-1; no definite D call. The germline gives CDR1 SGHRS, CDR2 YFSETQ. The V end was cut by 0 bases, the J end by 7 bases, with 16 bases between. CDR3 length equals 15 residues. CDR3 bases: TGCGCCAGCAGCTTGGCCCTTCGCGAGGGCCTTGAAGCTTTCTTT. Residues: CASSLALREGLEAFF.

The rearrangement uses TRBV20-1 and TRBJ1-1; no reliable D call. Germline assignment: CDR1 DFQATT and CDR2 SNEGSKA (reference sequence). This CDR3 is 11 amino acids long. V was shortened by 1 base and J by 6 bases, with 6 bases between the two germline ends. CDR3 nucleotides: TGCAGTGCTAGAGGAGGGTCTGAAGCTTTCTTT. It yields the protein CSARGGSEAFF.

This clonotype was counted only a few times. The CDR3 DNA is TGTGCCAGCAGCGCGAGACAGGGAACGGATCAGCCCCAGCATTTT. It yields the protein CASSARQGTDQPQHF. The chain links TRBV21-1 to TRBJ1-5; the table's TRBD1 call for D was not verified on the DNA. TRBV21-1 is described as a pseudogene. This CDR3 has 15 residues.

The chain combines TRBV7-3 with TRBJ2-5, with D possibly matching TRBD1 (6 bases). This CDR3 has 15 amino acids. The V end lost 3 bases, the J end lost 3 bases, and 14 bases lay between the germline ends. Germline-derived CDR1 and CDR2 are SGHTA and FQGTGA. Here the CDR3 reads CASSFFGTSKETQYF. The CDR3 DNA follows: TGTGCCAGCAGCTTTTTCGGGACATCAAAAGAGACCCAGTACTTC.

V and J are TRBV12-3 or TRBV12-4 and TRBJ2-1; D could derive from TRBD1 or TRBD2 (5 bases each). V shed 3 bases and J shed 4 bases, with 16 bases lying between them. The CDR3 length is 16 residues. CDR3 nucleotides: TGTGCCAGCAGTTTCCTACTAGGGACCCTATACAATGAGCAGTTCTTC. As protein: CASSFLLGTLYNEQFF.

This clonotype was counted ten times or more. The rearrangement links TRBV25-1 to TRBJ1-1, with D unresolved. V lost 5 bases to trimming and J lost 1 base, with 5 bases between them. CDR1 is MGHDK, CDR2 SYGVNS, per germline. The CDR3 length is 12 residues. CDR3 loop: CASSRWNTEAFF. The CDR3 nucleotides read TGTGCCAGCAGTAGGTGGAACACTGAAGCTTTCTTT.